This TCR beta chain was identified in a study of response to subunit inactivated influenza vaccine. Study results and limitations: That few new T cells are recruited by each seasonal influenza vaccination was the authors' suggestion.

V dropped 5 bases and J dropped 2; count of bases not matched to a gene: 9. This CDR3 contains 15 residues. CDR1 and CDR2 from the germline V gene are SGHDT and YYEEEE. The table lists this clonotype with a few counts. Its target is not known. One entry per CDR3 protein, called by TCRdb with MiXCR from the RT-PCR reads. The profile covers about 540,000 distinct CDR3 sequences, with less than 15% appearing a single time and approximately 12% taken by the ten largest. The sample was PBMCs from blood, taken about 13 days after vaccination. This TCR was sampled from a man aged 45 to 65 who received an inactivated influenza vaccine. The gene calls are TRBV5-6 and TRBJ2-5, with TRBD1 identical over 7 bases. CDR3 DNA sequence: TGTGCCAGCAGTTCAGCCGGGACAGAGCAAGAGACCCAGTACTTC. Protein: CASSSAGTEQETQYF.